This passage covers 32 T cell receptor beta chains from one sample sequenced in a study of CD8+ T cells in alopecia areata. Documented treatment: oral pan-JAK inhibitor, 5-10 mg twice daily. Extraction and reverse transcription of RNA yielded cDNA as the sequencing template. Method: immunoSEQ multiplex PCR; TCRdb's copy keeps in-frame clones and lacks some. The sample lists around 70,000 clones; 29% were seen once. This material consisted of CD8+ T cells sorted from blood, taken at week 4, from a patient treated with tofacitinib. Receptors were obtained from a human donor with alopecia areata.

This clone was observed a few times. The DNA for the CDR3 is TGTGCCAGCAGCTCCCTAGGGGAGCAAGAGACCCAGTACTTC. Encoded protein: CASSSLGEQETQYF. The chain carries TRBV11-2 and TRBJ2-5; D tentatively reads TRBD1 or TRBD2 (5 bases each). The germline gives CDR1 SGHAT, CDR2 FQNNGV. This CDR3 spans 14 amino acids. Trimming stripped 4 bases from V and 2 bases from J, with 11 bases between. Complete variable domain (other parts from reference TRBV11-2 and TRBJ2-5): EAGVAQSPRYKIIEKRQSVAFWCNPISGHATLYWYQQILGQGPKLLIQFQNNGVVDDSQLPKDRFSAERLKGVDSTLKIQPAKLEDSAVYLCASSSLGEQETQYFGPGTRLLVL.

This clone turned up a few times. V usage is TRBV29-1 and J usage is TRBJ2-1; unclear D gene. This CDR3 is built from 10 residues. Germline lookup yields CDR1 SQVTM and CDR2 ANQGSEA. Between the trimmed V and J ends, which lost 3 bases and 3 bases, there was a span of 0 bases. CDR3 nucleotides: TGCAGCGTTGACTACAATGAGCAGTTCTTC. It specifies CSVDYNEQFF.

V is TRBV29-1 and J is TRBJ2-1; TRBD2 matches at 9 bases. V lost 6 bases to trimming and J lost 8 bases; unmatched junction nucleotides: 8. The V gene's germline CDR1 is SQVTM and CDR2 ANQGSEA. The CDR3 sequence is 13 residues long. DNA for the CDR3: TGCAGCGTCCCAGCGGGAGGAGTCGATGAGCAGTTCTTC. Translation gives CSVPAGGVDEQFF.

A few counts support this clone. The chain links TRBV5-1 to TRBJ2-7; D tentatively reads TRBD1 or TRBD2 (5 bases each). The CDR3 is made up of 12 amino acids. V was trimmed by 3 bases and J by 5 bases, leaving 9 bases between them. Germline CDR1 SGHRS, CDR2 YFSETQ. This CDR3 reads CASSSGLNEQYF. CDR3 sequence (DNA): TGCGCCAGCAGCTCGGGGCTGAACGAGCAGTACTTC.

The rearrangement links TRBV29-1 to TRBJ2-7; possible D gene TRBD1, 5 bases. The CDR3 totals 11 residues. V was clipped by 6 bases and J by 3 bases, with 9 bases between them. Germline CDR1 and CDR2: SQVTM and ANQGSEA. For the CDR3, the DNA is TGCAGCGTAAAAGACAGCTACGAGCAGTACTTC. Protein sequence: CSVKDSYEQYF.

This clone was detected a few times. The chain combines TRBV6-9 with TRBJ2-7; possible D gene TRBD2, 5 bases. The CDR3 totals 12 residues. CDR1 and CDR2 from the germline V gene are MNHGY and SVAAGI. V was pared by 3 bases and J by 11 bases, with 14 bases between. CDR3 residues: CASSYETTREYF. CDR3 DNA: TGTGCCAGCAGTTACGAGACTACGAGGGAGTACTTC.

The gene calls are TRBV29-1 and TRBJ1-1; D remains unclear. V lost 3 bases and J lost 1, with 6 bases in between. The germline gives CDR1 SQVTM, CDR2 ANQGSEA. There are 12 residues in the CDR3. The CDR3 protein is CSVDVQNTEAFF. The CDR3 coding sequence is TGCAGCGTTGACGTGCAGAACACTGAAGCTTTCTTT.

The chain joins TRBV27 to TRBJ1-5; no clear D. CDR3 size: 14 residues. V dropped 5 bases and J dropped 8 bases, with 16 bases sitting between them. Germline V CDR1 and CDR2: MNHEY, SMNVEV (reference sequence). CDR3 sequence: CASSVRGGNKPQHF. The CDR3 DNA sequence: TGTGCCAGCAGTGTCCGGGGAGGGAATAAGCCCCAGCATTTT.

The chain joins TRBV2 to TRBJ2-1, with 11 bases aligning to TRBD2. The germline gives CDR1 SNHLY, CDR2 FYNNEI. The CDR3 is 16 residues long. The trim removed 2 bases at V and 5 bases at J, leaving 5 bases unmatched. The CDR3 here is CASSEIGGLADNEQFF. The CDR3, as DNA: TGTGCCAGCAGTGAAATAGGGGGACTAGCGGACAATGAGCAGTTCTTC.

The rearrangement uses TRBV11-2 and TRBJ2-7, with TRBD2 matching over 7 bases. There are 15 residues in the CDR3. Trimming took 5 bases from V and 1 from J; bases not matched to a gene: 8. CDR1 is SGHAT, CDR2 FQNNGV, per germline. As DNA, the CDR3 is TGTGCCAGCAGCCGTTTCACCGGGAGGTCCTACGAGCAGTACTTC. Translating it yields CASSRFTGRSYEQYF. Drawing the rest from reference TRBV11-2 and TRBJ2-7, the complete variable domain is EAGVAQSPRYKIIEKRQSVAFWCNPISGHATLYWYQQILGQGPKLLIQFQNNGVVDDSQLPKDRFSAERLKGVDSTLKIQPAKLEDSAVYLCASSRFTGRSYEQYFGPGTRLTVT.

The gene calls are TRBV15 and TRBJ1-5; 7 bases fit TRBD1. V dropped 5 bases and J dropped 0; count of bases not matched to a gene: 4. The CDR3 sequence is 15 residues long. Germline V CDR1 and CDR2: LNHNV, YYDKDF (reference sequence). The CDR3 here is CATSRRQGSNQPQHF. In nucleotides, the CDR3 is TGTGCCACCAGCCGACGACAGGGTAGCAATCAGCCCCAGCATTTT.

The sample holds a few counts of this clone. V usage is TRBV29-1 and J usage is TRBJ1-1; perhaps TRBD1 as D (5 bases). V was pared by 5 bases and J by 5 bases, with 15 bases between. The CDR3 extends over 13 amino acids. Germline CDR1 SQVTM, CDR2 ANQGSEA. DNA of the CDR3: TGCAGCGTTTACCTGGGGCAAAATACTGAAGCTTTCTTT. Residues: CSVYLGQNTEAFF.

The chain is built from TRBV7-3 and TRBJ2-7; 7 nucleotides agree with TRBD1. Germline V gives CDR1 SGHTA, CDR2 FQGTGA. V gave up 1 base and J gave up 6 bases; unmatched junction bases: 6. This CDR3 region has 14 residues. CDR3 in DNA: TGTGCCAGCAGCTTAAGAGGGGGCGTTTTCGAGCAGTACTTC. As protein: CASSLRGGVFEQYF. Supplemented by reference TRBV7-3 and TRBJ2-7, the full variable domain reads GAGVSQTPSNKVTEKGKYVELRCDPISGHTALYWYRQSLGQGPEFLIYFQGTGAADDSGLPNDRFFAVRPEGSVSTLKIQRTERGDSAVYLCASSLRGGVFEQYFGPGTRLTVT.

The chain carries TRBV7-6 and TRBJ2-3; TRBD2 matches 9 bases. CDR3 length equals 15 residues. Germline trimming cut 6 bases from V and 2 bases from J; bases unmatched to any gene: 6. The germline CDR1 and CDR2 sequences are SGHVS and FNYEAQ. The CDR3 DNA reads TGTGCCAGCAGACAAAGCGGGAGGCCCACAGATACGCAGTATTTT. It yields the protein CASRQSGRPTDTQYF. The full variable domain, completed using reference TRBV7-6 and TRBJ2-3, is GAGVSQSPRYKVTKRGQDVALRCDPISGHVSLYWYRQALGQGPEFLTYFNYEAQQDKSGLPNDRFSAERPEGSISTLTIQRTEQRDSAMYRCASRQSGRPTDTQYFGPGTRLTVL.

The V and J genes are TRBV4-1 and TRBJ2-2, with a tentative D call TRBD2 (5 bases). Trimming cost V 1 base and J 6 bases, with 15 bases left between them. The CDR3 length is 16 residues. Germline assignment: CDR1 MGHRA and CDR2 YSYEKL. The CDR3 bases are TGCGCCAGCAGCCAAGCTGGACTGGCAAGGGCCGGGGAGCTGTTTTTT. Amino acid sequence: CASSQAGLARAGELFF.

The gene calls are TRBV4-3 and TRBJ2-1; 10 bases fit TRBD2. The length of the CDR3 is 15 residues. V trimming: 1 base; J trimming: 9 bases; junction bases outside the gene matches: 6. CDR1 and CDR2 (germline): LGHNA, YSLEER. The CDR3 sequence: CASSQAASGSREQFF. CDR3 nucleotides: TGCGCCAGCAGCCAAGCGGCTAGCGGGAGCCGTGAGCAGTTCTTC.

The chain employs TRBV29-1 and TRBJ2-7; D may match TRBD1 or TRBD2 (5 bases each). Trimming stripped 4 bases from V and 3 bases from J, with 13 bases between. CDR1 is SQVTM and CDR2 is ANQGSEA in the germline V gene. The CDR3 length is 13 residues. CDR3 loop: CSVGGTAVYEQYF. For the CDR3, the DNA is TGCAGCGTTGGAGGGACCGCTGTCTACGAGCAGTACTTC.

This rearrangement joins TRBV20-1 to TRBJ1-2, with D possibly matching TRBD1 (6 bases). Germline CDR1 DFQATT, CDR2 SNEGSKA (reference sequence). Trimming pared 5 bases from V and 5 bases from J, leaving 9 bases between. This CDR3 has 11 amino acids. The chain's CDR3 is CSAPQGYGYTF. DNA of the CDR3: TGCAGTGCTCCCCAGGGGTATGGCTACACCTTC.

The CDR3 coding sequence is TGCAGCGCTCGTAGCGGGATCTCCTACGAGCAGTACTTC. Its translation is CSARSGISYEQYF. This chain connects TRBV29-1 to TRBJ2-7; 8 positions agree with TRBD2. With 7 bases clipped from V and 0 bases from J, the junction kept 5 bases outside the gene matches. The germline V gene has CDR1 SQVTM and CDR2 ANQGSEA. This CDR3 comprises 13 residues.

The chain couples TRBV20-1 to TRBJ1-2; the D gene is possibly TRBD1 (5 bases). The CDR3 is 11 residues long. Looked up from germline, CDR1 is DFQATT and CDR2 is SNEGSKA (reference sequence). V dropped 4 bases and J dropped 4 bases, with 7 bases sitting between them. CDR3 residues: CSAMDIYGYTF. The CDR3 nucleotides are TGCAGTGCTATGGACATCTATGGCTACACCTTC.

The V and J genes are TRBV15 and TRBJ2-7, with D hard to call. V lost 5 bases and J 0 bases, leaving 11 bases between the germline ends. This CDR3 has 14 residues. Germline V CDR1 and CDR2: LNHNV, YYDKDF (reference sequence). The chain's CDR3 is CATSRHASSYEQYF. The CDR3 DNA reads as TGTGCCACCAGCCGCCACGCCAGCTCCTACGAGCAGTACTTC. Full variable domain (remainder filled in from reference TRBV15 and TRBJ2-7): DAMVIQNPRYQVTQFGKPVTLSCSQTLNHNVMYWYQQKSSQAPKLLFHYYDKDFNNEADTPDNFQSRRPNTSFCFLDIRSPGLGDTAMYLCATSRHASSYEQYFGPGTRLTVT.

V and J are TRBV11-2 and TRBJ2-5; D not certain. V lost 0 bases and J lost 5, with 13 bases in between. Germline V gives CDR1 SGHAT, CDR2 FQNNGV. CDR3 length: 15 amino acids. The CDR3 bases are TGTGCCAGCAGCTTAGAGCCCTCAACTCTGGAGACCCAGTACTTC. This gives the protein CASSLEPSTLETQYF.

V gene TRBV15 combines with J gene TRBJ2-3, with a tentative D call TRBD2 (6 bases). Germline V gives CDR1 LNHNV, CDR2 YYDKDF (reference sequence). V lost 3 bases to trimming and J lost 0 bases, with 10 bases between them. The CDR3 has 15 amino acids. DNA for the CDR3: TGTGCCACCAGCAGTGCCAGCGGGAGCACAGATACGCAGTATTTT. Protein sequence: CATSSASGSTDTQYF.

The sample holds a few counts of this clone. The chain recombines TRBV6-5 with TRBJ2-7, with a possible D match to TRBD1 (6 bases). Germline values: CDR1 MNHEY, CDR2 SVGAGI. Deletions cut 8 bases from V and 3 bases from J, with 14 bases between. The CDR3 spans 13 residues. DNA for the CDR3: TGTGCCAGCGGACAGATGGGGTTCTACGAGCAGTACTTC. Amino acid sequence: CASGQMGFYEQYF.

The gene calls are TRBV15 and TRBJ2-2; D remains ambiguous. This CDR3 contains 13 residues. The germline CDR1 and CDR2 sequences are LNHNV and YYDKDF (reference sequence). V lost 5 bases and J 6 bases, leaving 10 bases between the germline ends. This CDR3 reads CATSGGVAGELFF. In DNA, the CDR3 is TGTGCCACCAGCGGTGGGGTCGCCGGGGAGCTGTTTTTT.

Only a few counts were recorded for this clone. This chain connects TRBV11-2 to TRBJ2-5; possibly TRBD2 for D (5 bases). CDR1 SGHAT and CDR2 FQNNGV come from the germline V gene. V was shortened by 1 base and J by 4 bases, with 16 bases between the two germline ends. The CDR3 is made up of 16 amino acids. DNA of the CDR3: TGTGCCAGCAGCTTAGGGGAGACCAGAAAAGGAGAGACCCAGTACTTC. It translates to CASSLGETRKGETQYF.

The chain links TRBV29-1 to TRBJ2-1; D not certain. V lost 0 bases to trimming and J lost 5 bases, with 8 bases between them. The germline V gene encodes CDR1 SQVTM and CDR2 ANQGSEA. This CDR3 has 13 amino acids. CDR3 loop: CSVEDFGNNEQFF. CDR3 DNA: TGCAGCGTTGAAGATTTCGGCAACAATGAGCAGTTCTTC.

This clone was seen a handful of times. J is TRBJ2-5 and V is TRBV29-1; 8 bases agree with TRBD1. This CDR3 comprises 11 residues. Germline CDR1 and CDR2: SQVTM and ANQGSEA. V was clipped by 5 bases and J by 7 bases; unmatched bases: 3. The CDR3 is CSVQGAGTQYF. The CDR3 coding sequence is TGCAGCGTTCAGGGGGCGGGGACCCAGTACTTC.

This clone showed up just a few times. The chain is built from TRBV29-1 and TRBJ1-2; D ambiguous. This CDR3 is built from 12 residues. Germline values: CDR1 SQVTM, CDR2 ANQGSEA. CDR3 coding DNA: TGCATTGTCCTCGACCCCAACTATGGCTACACCTTC. Amino acids: CIVLDPNYGYTF.

The V call is TRBV30, the J call TRBJ2-7; 7 bases align to TRBD2. The ends lost 4 bases at V and 5 bases at J; junction bases unmatched: 8. Germline V gene data show CDR1 as GTSNPN and CDR2 as SVGIG (reference sequence). This CDR3 is 13 amino acids long. CDR3 DNA sequence: TGTGCCTGGAAATCGGGAGGATTCCACGAGCAGTACTTC. The encoded protein is CAWKSGGFHEQYF.

The chain employs TRBV5-1 and TRBJ2-7, with TRBD1 as a possible D gene (5 bases). Germline lookup yields CDR1 SGHRS and CDR2 YFSETQ. The CDR3 is 15 residues long. V lost 0 bases, J lost 5 bases, and 15 bases lay in between. The CDR3 here is CASSLERGSGNEQYF. The CDR3, as DNA: TGCGCCAGCAGCTTGGAAAGGGGTTCTGGGAACGAGCAGTACTTC.

This clone was counted between two and nine times. The chain joins TRBV9 to TRBJ2-5; either TRBD1 or TRBD2 may supply D (5 bases each). CDR1 is SGDLS and CDR2 is YYNGEE in the germline V gene. The CDR3 extends over 15 amino acids. The V gene lost 3 bases and the J gene lost 2 bases, with 14 bases spanning the gap. The CDR3 DNA follows: TGTGCCAGCAGCGAGAGGGGATCGTGGCAAGAGACCCAGTACTTC. This translates into CASSERGSWQETQYF.